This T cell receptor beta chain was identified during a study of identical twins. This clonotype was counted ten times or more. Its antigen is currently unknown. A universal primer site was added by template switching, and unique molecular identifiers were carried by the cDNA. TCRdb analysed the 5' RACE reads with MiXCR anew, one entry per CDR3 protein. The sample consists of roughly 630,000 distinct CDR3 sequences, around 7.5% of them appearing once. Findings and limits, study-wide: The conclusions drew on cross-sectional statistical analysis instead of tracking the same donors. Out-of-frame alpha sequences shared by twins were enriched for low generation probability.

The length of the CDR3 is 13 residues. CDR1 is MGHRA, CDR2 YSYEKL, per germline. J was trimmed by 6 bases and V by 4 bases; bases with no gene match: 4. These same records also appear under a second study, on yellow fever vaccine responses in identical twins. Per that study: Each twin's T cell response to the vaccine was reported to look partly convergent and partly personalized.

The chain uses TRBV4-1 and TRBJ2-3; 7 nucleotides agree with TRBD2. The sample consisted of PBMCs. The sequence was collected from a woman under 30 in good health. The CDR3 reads CASSLPGGDTQYF. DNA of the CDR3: TGCGCCAGCAGCCTACCCGGGGGGGATACGCAGTATTTT.